The 6 T cell receptor beta chains reported below all come from one sample, sequenced in a study of blood T cell repertoires in COVID-19. The assay was immunoSEQ multiplex PCR, and TCRdb's table has in-frame clones only and misses some. Altogether about 65,000 clones are present, about 82% being singletons, with the ten largest covering roughly two fifths. The sample taken for sequencing was peripheral blood. Receptor source: a human donor in a cohort sampled during active COVID-19.

This chain uses TRBV5-6 with TRBJ2-5; 8 bases are a match to TRBD2. This CDR3 contains 17 residues. Germline loops: CDR1 SGHDT, CDR2 YYEEEE. V lost 5 bases and J lost 7; bases outside the gene matches: 19. In DNA form, the CDR3 reads TGTGCCAGCAGTTACACCGCCTTCCGCGGGGGGCTGGGGACCCAGTACTTC. Amino acids: CASSYTAFRGGLGTQYF.

This sequence joins TRBV7-9 and TRBJ1-2; 9 nucleotides agree with TRBD1. The germline V gene encodes CDR1 SEHNR and CDR2 FQNEAQ (reference sequence). V was clipped by 7 bases and J by 6 bases; unmatched bases: 6. This CDR3 has 13 residues. CDR3 protein: CASNRDRVHGYTF. The CDR3 nucleotides are TGTGCCAGCAACCGGGACAGGGTACATGGCTACACCTTC.

This chain connects TRBV7-8 to TRBJ2-7; D possibly corresponds to TRBD1 (6 bases). Trimming stripped 5 bases from V and 2 bases from J, with 22 bases between. This CDR3 region has 17 residues. In germline, CDR1 is SGHVS, CDR2 FQNEAQ. The chain's CDR3 is CASSRTTGTRMTYEQYF. The CDR3 nucleotides read TGTGCCAGCAGCCGAACCACCGGGACACGAATGACCTACGAGCAGTACTTC.

This chain links TRBV5-1 with TRBJ2-7; tentative D call: TRBD1 (6 bases). CDR1 is SGHRS, CDR2 YFSETQ, per germline. The V end lost 5 bases, the J end lost 2 bases, and 17 bases lay between the germline ends. The CDR3 sequence is 15 residues long. As DNA, the CDR3 is TGCGCCAGCAGGTTCCTCCGGGACACCCCCTACGAGCAGTACTTC. Its translation: CASRFLRDTPYEQYF.

The gene calls are TRBV24-1 and TRBJ2-1; 9 bases map to TRBD2. The CDR3 spans 15 residues. With 4 bases clipped from V and 6 bases from J, the junction kept 6 bases outside the gene matches. CDR1 and CDR2 from the germline V gene are KGHDR and SFDVKD. In nucleotides, the CDR3 is TGTGCCACCAGTGAGGGACTAGCTGGGGGCAATGAGCAGTTCTTC. This translates into CATSEGLAGGNEQFF.

The chain combines TRBV9 with TRBJ2-1; TRBD1 agrees at 7 bases. The length of the CDR3 is 17 residues. The V gene's germline CDR1 is SGDLS and CDR2 YYNGEE. V trimming: 6 bases; J trimming: 0 bases; junction bases outside the gene matches: 12. The CDR3 loop reads CASNRMGQSSSYNEQFF. CDR3 in DNA: TGTGCCAGCAACCGGATGGGACAGTCGAGCTCCTACAATGAGCAGTTCTTC.